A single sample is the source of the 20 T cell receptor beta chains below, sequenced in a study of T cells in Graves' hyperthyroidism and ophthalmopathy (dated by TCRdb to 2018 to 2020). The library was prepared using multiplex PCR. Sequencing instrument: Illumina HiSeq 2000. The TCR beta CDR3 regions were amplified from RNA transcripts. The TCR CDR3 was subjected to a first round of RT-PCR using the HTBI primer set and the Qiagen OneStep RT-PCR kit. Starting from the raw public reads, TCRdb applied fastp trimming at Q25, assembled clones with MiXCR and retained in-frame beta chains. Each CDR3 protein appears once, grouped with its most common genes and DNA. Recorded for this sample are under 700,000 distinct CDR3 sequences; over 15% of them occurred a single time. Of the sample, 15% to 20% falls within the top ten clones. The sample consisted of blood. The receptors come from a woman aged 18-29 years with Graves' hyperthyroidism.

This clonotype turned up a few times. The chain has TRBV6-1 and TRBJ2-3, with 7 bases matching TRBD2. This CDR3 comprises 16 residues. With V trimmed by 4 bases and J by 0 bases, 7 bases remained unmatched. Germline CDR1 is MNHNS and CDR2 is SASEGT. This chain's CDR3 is CASSVSAGDSTDTQYF. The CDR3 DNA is TGTGCCAGCAGTGTCAGCGCGGGGGATAGCACAGATACGCAGTATTTT.

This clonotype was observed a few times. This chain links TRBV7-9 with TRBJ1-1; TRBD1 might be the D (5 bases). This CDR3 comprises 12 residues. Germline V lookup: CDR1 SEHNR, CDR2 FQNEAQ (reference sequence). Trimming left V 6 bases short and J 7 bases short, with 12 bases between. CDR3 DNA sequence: TGTGCCAGCAGAATGGGGGTTAGTGAAGCTTTCTTT. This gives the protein CASRMGVSEAFF.

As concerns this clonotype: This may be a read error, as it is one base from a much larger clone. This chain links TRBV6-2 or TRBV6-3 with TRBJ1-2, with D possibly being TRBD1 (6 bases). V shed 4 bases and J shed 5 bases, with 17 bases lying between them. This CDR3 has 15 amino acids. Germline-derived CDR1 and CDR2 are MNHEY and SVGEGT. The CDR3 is CASSFRRGGSYGYTF. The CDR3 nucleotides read TGTGCCAGCAGTTTCCGCAGGGGAGGAAGTTATGGCTACACCTTC.

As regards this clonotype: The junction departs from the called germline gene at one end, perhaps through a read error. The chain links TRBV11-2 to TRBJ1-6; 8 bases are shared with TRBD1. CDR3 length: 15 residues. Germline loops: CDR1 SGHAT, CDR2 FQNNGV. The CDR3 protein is CTSSLFGQGNSPLHF. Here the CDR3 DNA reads TGTACCAGCAGCTTATTTGGACAGGGTAATTCACCCCTCCACTTT.

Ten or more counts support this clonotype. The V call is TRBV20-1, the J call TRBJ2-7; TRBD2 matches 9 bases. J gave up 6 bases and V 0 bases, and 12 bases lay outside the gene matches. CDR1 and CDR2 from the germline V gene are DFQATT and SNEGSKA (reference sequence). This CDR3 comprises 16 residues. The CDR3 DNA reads TGCAGTGCTAGAGATGTGCGGGAGGGCCTAATAAGCGAGCAGTACTTC. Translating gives CSARDVREGLISEQYF.

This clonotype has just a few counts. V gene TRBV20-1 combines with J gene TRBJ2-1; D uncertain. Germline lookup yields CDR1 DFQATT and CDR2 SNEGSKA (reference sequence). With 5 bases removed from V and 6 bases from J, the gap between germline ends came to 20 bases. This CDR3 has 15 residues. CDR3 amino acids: CSAERTPTMPNEQFF. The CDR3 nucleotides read TGCAGTGCTGAACGGACGCCGACAATGCCCAATGAGCAGTTCTTC.

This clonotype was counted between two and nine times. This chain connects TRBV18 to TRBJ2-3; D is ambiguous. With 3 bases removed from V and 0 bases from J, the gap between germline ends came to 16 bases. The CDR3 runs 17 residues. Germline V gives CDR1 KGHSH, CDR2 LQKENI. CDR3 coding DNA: TGTGCCAGCTCACCGGGAAAAGTAGTTCAGAGCACAGATACGCAGTATTTT. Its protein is CASSPGKVVQSTDTQYF.

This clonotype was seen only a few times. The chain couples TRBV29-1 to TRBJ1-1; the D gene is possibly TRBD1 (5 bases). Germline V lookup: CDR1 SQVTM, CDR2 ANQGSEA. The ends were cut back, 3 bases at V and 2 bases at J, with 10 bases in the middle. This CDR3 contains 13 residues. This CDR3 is CSVEGEVNTEAFF. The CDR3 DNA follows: TGCAGCGTTGAGGGGGAGGTTAACACTGAAGCTTTCTTT.

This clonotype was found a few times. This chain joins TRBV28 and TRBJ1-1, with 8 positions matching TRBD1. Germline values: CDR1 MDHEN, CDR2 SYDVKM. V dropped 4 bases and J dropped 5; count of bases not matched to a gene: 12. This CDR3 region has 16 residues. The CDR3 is CASSSGTGLGGTEAFF. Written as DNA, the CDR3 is TGTGCCAGCAGTTCCGGGACAGGCCTCGGGGGGACTGAAGCTTTCTTT. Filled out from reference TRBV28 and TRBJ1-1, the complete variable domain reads DVKVTQSSRYLVKRTGEKVFLECVQDMDHENMFWYRQDPGLGLRLIYFSYDVKMKEKGDIPEGYSVSREKKERFSLILESASTNQTSMYLCASSSGTGLGGTEAFFGQGTRLTVV.

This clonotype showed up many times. CDR3 in amino acids: CASSRENMNTEAFF. Written as DNA, the CDR3 is TGTGCCAGCAGTAGGGAGAACATGAACACTGAAGCTTTCTTT. The rearrangement links TRBV11-3 to TRBJ1-1; no reliable D call. Germline CDR1 SGHNT, CDR2 YENEEA. Trimming removed 6 bases at V and 0 bases at J, with 11 bases between. The CDR3 covers 14 residues.

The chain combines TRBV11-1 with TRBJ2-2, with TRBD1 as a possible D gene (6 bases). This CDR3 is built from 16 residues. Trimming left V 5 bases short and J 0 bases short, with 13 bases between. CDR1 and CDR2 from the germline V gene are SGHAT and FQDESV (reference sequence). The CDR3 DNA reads TGTGCCAGCAGCCAGACCCGGACAGCGAACACCGGGGAGCTGTTTTTT. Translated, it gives CASSQTRTANTGELFF.

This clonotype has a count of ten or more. The CDR3 sequence is CASSGGDSNQPQHF. DNA for the CDR3: TGTGCCAGCAGTGGGGGGGATAGCAATCAGCCCCAGCATTTT. The V call is TRBV12-3 or TRBV12-4, the J call TRBJ1-5; D might be TRBD1 (5 bases). Trimming removed 5 bases from V and 0 bases from J, with 8 bases in between. The CDR3 is 14 amino acids.

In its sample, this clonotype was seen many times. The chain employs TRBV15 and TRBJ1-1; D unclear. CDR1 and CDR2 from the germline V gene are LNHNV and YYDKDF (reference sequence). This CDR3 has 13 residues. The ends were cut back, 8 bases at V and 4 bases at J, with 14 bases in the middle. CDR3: CATRRGPSTEAFF. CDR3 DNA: TGTGCCACCCGCCGCGGGCCCTCCACTGAAGCTTTCTTT.

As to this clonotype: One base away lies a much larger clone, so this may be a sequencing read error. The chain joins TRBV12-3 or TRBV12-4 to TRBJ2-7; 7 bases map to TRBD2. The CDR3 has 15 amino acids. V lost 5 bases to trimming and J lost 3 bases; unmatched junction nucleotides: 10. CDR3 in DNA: TGTGCCAGCAGTCTGCCTGAGCGGGGCAACTACGAGCAGTACTTC. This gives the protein CASSLPERGNYEQYF.

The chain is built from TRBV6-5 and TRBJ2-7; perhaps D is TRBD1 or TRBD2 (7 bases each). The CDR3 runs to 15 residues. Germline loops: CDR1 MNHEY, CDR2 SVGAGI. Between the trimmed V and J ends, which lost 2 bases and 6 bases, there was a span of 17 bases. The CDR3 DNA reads TGTGCCAGCAGTTACGGGCAGGGGGGGGTGAGCGAGCAGTACTTC. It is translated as CASSYGQGGVSEQYF.

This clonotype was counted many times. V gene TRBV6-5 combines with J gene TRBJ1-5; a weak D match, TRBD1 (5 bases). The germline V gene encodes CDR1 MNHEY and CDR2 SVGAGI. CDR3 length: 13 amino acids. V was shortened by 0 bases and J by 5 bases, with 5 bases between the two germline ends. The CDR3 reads CASSYSGDQPQHF. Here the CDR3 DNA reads TGTGCCAGCAGTTACTCGGGGGATCAGCCCCAGCATTTT.

The CDR3 nucleotides are TGCAGTGCTAGAGCCCGAGCACAGATCCACTCTGGAAACACCATATATTTT. Translated, it gives CSARARAQIHSGNTIYF. This chain connects TRBV20-1 to TRBJ1-3; D unclear. Deletions cut 1 base from V and 0 bases from J, with 16 bases between. The length of the CDR3 is 17 residues. From germline, CDR1 is DFQATT and CDR2 SNEGSKA (reference sequence).

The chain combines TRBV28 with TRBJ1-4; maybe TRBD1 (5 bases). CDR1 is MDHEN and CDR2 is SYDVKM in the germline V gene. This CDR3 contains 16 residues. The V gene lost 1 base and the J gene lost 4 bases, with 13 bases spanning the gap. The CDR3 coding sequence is TGTGCCAGCAGTTTATCTTGGGGGTTCGGTAATGAAAAACTGTTTTTT. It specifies CASSLSWGFGNEKLFF.

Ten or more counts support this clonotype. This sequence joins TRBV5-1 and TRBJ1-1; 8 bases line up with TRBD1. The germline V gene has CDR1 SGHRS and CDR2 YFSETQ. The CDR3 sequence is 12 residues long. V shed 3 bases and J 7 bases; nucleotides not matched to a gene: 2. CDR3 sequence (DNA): TGCGCCAGCAGCTCCGGGACAGGTGAAGCTTTCTTT. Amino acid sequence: CASSSGTGEAFF.

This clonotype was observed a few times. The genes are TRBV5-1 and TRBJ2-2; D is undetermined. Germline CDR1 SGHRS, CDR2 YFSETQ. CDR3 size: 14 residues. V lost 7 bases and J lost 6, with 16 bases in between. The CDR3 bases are TGCGCCAGCTCGGTTTCCAGGAGCGCCGGGGAGCTGTTTTTT. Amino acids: CASSVSRSAGELFF.